These T cell receptor beta chains were read from a single sample in a study of cytomegalovirus exposure and HLA in healthy donors. Sequenced by immunoSEQ multiplex PCR; TCRdb stores in-frame clones only, minus some. The sample has more than 85,000 clones; around 76% are singletons. Sequencing used PBMCs. All receptors come from a man aged 25 to 40 in good health and CMV-seropositive. Each CDR3 is given with its conserved first and last residue. The D gene is left open where the match is weak. The size field is filled for only some rows; it gives once, few, many or a size class.

NA,TRBV5-8,TRBD2,TRBJ2-7,TGTGCCAGCAGCCCTAGCGGGGGGTTTATGTACGAGCAGTACTTC,CASSPSGGFMYEQYF
NA,TRBV4-1,NA,TRBJ2-2,TGCGCCAGCAGCCAATACAGCACCGGGGAGCTGTTTTTT,CASSQYSTGELFF
NA,TRBV11-2,NA,TRBJ2-5,TGTGCCAGCAGCTTCACACAAGAGACCCAGTACTTC,CASSFTQETQYF
NA,TRBV19,NA,TRBJ1-5,TGTGCCAGTGGAGACGACAGCTACTATAGCAATCAGCCCCAGCATTTT,CASGDDSYYSNQPQHF
NA,TRBV5-1,TRBD2,TRBJ2-3,TGCGCCAGCAGCTTGGCCCGGACTAGCGGGGGGGAAGATACGCAGTATTTT,CASSLARTSGGEDTQYF
NA,TRBV7-3,NA,TRBJ2-7,TGTGCCAGCAGCCCCAGCGGACTACCCGTTGAGTTTTACGAGCAGTACTTC,CASSPSGLPVEFYEQYF
NA,TRBV21-1,NA,TRBJ1-1,TGTGCCAGCAGCAAGTTCCGGGAGAACACTGAAGCTTTCTTT,CASSKFRENTEAFF
NA,TRBV27,NA,TRBJ2-5,TGTGCCAGCAGTTCCCCGCGTTCGGAGACCCAGTACTTC,CASSSPRSETQYF
NA,TRBV6-1,TRBD2,TRBJ2-1,TGTGCCAGCAGCCGCAGGACTAGCGGGAATGAGCAGTTCTTC,CASSRRTSGNEQFF
NA,TRBV28,TRBD1,TRBJ2-7,TGTGCCAGTGGGACAGGGAATTACGAGCAGTACTTC,CASGTGNYEQYF
NA,TRBV7-2,NA,TRBJ2-2,TGTGCCAGCAGCTTGTCACAGGGTGTCTCCGGGGAGCTGTTTTTT,CASSLSQGVSGELFF
NA,TRBV4-3,TRBD1,TRBJ1-4,TGCGCCAGCAGCGCCGGGACAGTTAATGAAAAACTGTTTTTT,CASSAGTVNEKLFF
NA,TRBV11-2,NA,TRBJ2-7,TGTGCCAGCAGCTTAGTGGGCGCAGCCTACGAGCAGTACTTC,CASSLVGAAYEQYF
NA,TRBV27,NA,TRBJ2-1,TGTGCCAGCAGTTTAGGCGCGGGCAATGAGCAGTTCTTC,CASSLGAGNEQFF
NA,TRBV11-2,NA,TRBJ1-6,TGTGCCAGCAGCTTAGTGGGGGAGGAAGGTTCACCCCTCCACTTT,CASSLVGEEGSPLHF
NA,TRBV10-3,NA,TRBJ1-2,TGTGCCTCCGCAACCGGCGGAGGTAACTATGGCTACACCTTC,CASATGGGNYGYTF
NA,TRBV29-1,TRBD1,TRBJ1-1,TGCAGCGTTGGGACCGCCAACAGGGGCACTGAAGCTTTCTTT,CSVGTANRGTEAFF
once,TRBV28,TRBD2,TRBJ2-7,TGTGCCAGCAGTACCGGGACTAGCGCCGACGAGCAGTACTTC,CASSTGTSADEQYF
NA,TRBV11-2,TRBD1,TRBJ2-7,TGTGCCAGCAGCTTAGGGGCAGGGGGCTACGAGCAGTACTTC,CASSLGAGGYEQYF
once,TRBV4-2,NA,TRBJ1-6,TGTGCCAGCAGCCAAGAGAACAGGGCCTATAATTCACCCCTCCACTTT,CASSQENRAYNSPLHF
NA,TRBV6-5,TRBD1,TRBJ2-3,TGTGCCAGCAGTTCCCCCTGGGGGACAGCCACAGATACGCAGTATTTT,CASSSPWGTATDTQYF
NA,TRBV13,TRBD1,TRBJ2-7,TGTGCCAGCAGCTCCCTGACAGGGCTCGGGGAGCAGTACTTC,CASSSLTGLGEQYF
NA,TRBV29-1,NA,TRBJ2-5,TGCAGCGTTGGTCTAGGGGGGGGCCGGGAGACCCAGTACTTC,CSVGLGGGRETQYF
NA,TRBV6-1,NA,TRBJ2-7,TGTGCCAGCAGTGAATTGCACAGGGACGAGCAGTACTTC,CASSELHRDEQYF